This T cell receptor beta chain came from a study of control samples from healthy donors and cancer patients. This clone was seen only once. The same CDR3 arises from other DNA sequences in this sample as well. Clones were sequenced by immunoSEQ multiplex PCR, and TCRdb holds only the in-frame ones, with some missing. The sample has approximately 210,000 clones; around 93% are singletons. The CDR3 is made up of 14 amino acids. V gave up 3 bases and J gave up 4 bases, with 12 bases separating them. The germline V gene has CDR1 ENHRY and CDR2 SYGVKD. The V and J genes are TRBV10-3 and TRBJ1-2; weak D call: TRBD1 (5 bases). The sample comprised blood. The clonotype was recovered from a man younger than 40 in good health. CDR3 nucleotides: TGTGCCATCAGTGAATCGGGGGGAGGCTATGGCTACACCTTC. This translates into CAISESGGGYGYTF.